This T cell receptor (beta chain) stems from a study of T-cell memory formation after mild COVID-19. Study-level background: The TCR clusters were mostly specific to one donor. General study results and limits: Clones contracting day 15 to 85 were balanced CD4/CD8; later expanders leaned CD4+. Clonal second-wave expansions that peaked on day 37 had unconfirmed SARS-CoV-2 specificity. Researchers found some responding clones in pre-infection memory, a sign that cross-reactive memory joined.

TCRdb itself ran the 5' RACE reads through MiXCR, one entry per CDR3 protein. Here the sample spans almost 550,000 distinct CDR3 sequences, around 20% being singletons. The CDR3 is 13 amino acids. The germline V gene encodes CDR1 KGHDR and CDR2 SFDVKD. Trimming took off 3 bases at V and 5 bases at J, with 9 bases between the two ends. Turning to this clonotype: The antigen is unknown.

The TCR sequence derives from an adult woman who had mild COVID-19 (a few samples of this study predate the infection). Cell type and time point are not known. J is TRBJ2-5 and V is TRBV24-1; D not certain. Sequencing was performed on PBMCs or a T cell subset sorted from them (not recorded which). The CDR3, as DNA: TGTGCCACCAGTGATGGCCAGAGCGAGACCCAGTACTTC. It yields the protein CATSDGQSETQYF.